Each of the 29 T cell receptor beta chains below was sequenced from the same sample in a study of immune evolution from preneoplasia to lung adenocarcinoma. Assay used: immunoSEQ multiplex PCR; TCRdb lists only in-frame clones, some missing. There are about 26,000 clones in the sample; around 70% occur only once, and about 6% lies in the top ten. Sequenced: FFPE invasive lung adenocarcinoma tissue. Receptor source: a person aged 55 to 75 with invasive lung adenocarcinoma. Some clones in this sample may be carry-over from other donors' samples.

This clone is a singleton in its sample. The V gene is TRBV5-6, the J gene TRBJ1-3, with unresolved D. The V end was cut by 0 bases, the J end by 3 bases, with 1 base between. The CDR3 is 12 amino acids. Germline CDR1 SGHDT, CDR2 YYEEEE. The CDR3 spells CASSLGGNTIYF. The CDR3 DNA reads as TGTGCCAGCAGCTTGGGTGGAAACACCATATATTTT.

In DNA, the CDR3 is TGCGCCAGCAGCTTCATAGGGGTTGATAAAGAGACCCAGTACTTC. Protein sequence: CASSFIGVDKETQYF. The rearrangement uses TRBV5-1 and TRBJ2-5; D possibly corresponds to TRBD1 (5 bases). Trimming left V 2 bases short and J 3 bases short, with 14 bases between. CDR1 and CDR2 from the germline V gene are SGHRS and YFSETQ. The CDR3 extends over 15 amino acids.

V and J are TRBV30 and TRBJ1-4, with TRBD1 as a possible D gene (5 bases). The CDR3 is 16 amino acids. Germline V gene data show CDR1 as GTSNPN and CDR2 as SVGIG (reference sequence). The CDR3 here is CASSGGSQATNEKLFF. CDR3 DNA: TGTGCGTCTAGTGGGGGGTCCCAAGCAACTAATGAAAAACTGTTTTTT. The full variable domain, rest sourced from reference TRBV30 and TRBJ1-4, is SQTIHQWPATLVQPVGSPLSLECTVEGTSNPNLYWYRQAAGRGLQLLFYSVGIGQISSEVPQNLSASRPQDRQFILSSKKLLLSDSGFYLCASSGGSQATNEKLFFGSGTQLSVL.

The chain recombines TRBV6-6 with TRBJ2-3, with 10 bases that match TRBD2. Germline CDR1 and CDR2: MNHNY and SVGAGI (reference sequence). Trimming at V came to 5 bases and at J to 1 base, leaving 3 bases not matched to a gene. The CDR3 extends over 15 amino acids. CDR3 nucleotides: TGTGCCAGCAGTACCGGGACTAGCGGCACAGATACGCAGTATTTT. Residues: CASSTGTSGTDTQYF.

The chain combines TRBV30 with TRBJ1-5; no definite D call. The CDR3 contains 14 residues. Germline-derived CDR1 and CDR2 are GTSNPN and SVGIG (reference sequence). V lost 1 base to trimming and J lost 0 bases, with 7 bases between them. The CDR3 DNA is TGTGCCTGGAGTGGGGATAATAGCAATCAGCCCCAGCATTTT. It encodes CAWSGDNSNQPQHF.

The J gene is TRBJ2-7, the V gene TRBV11-3, with D possibly being TRBD2 (5 bases). Germline V gene sequence: CDR1 SGHNT, CDR2 YENEEA. The CDR3 is 14 residues long. Deletions cut 5 bases from V and 0 bases from J, with 11 bases between. This CDR3 reads CASSIASSSYEQYF. The CDR3 DNA follows: TGTGCCAGCAGCATAGCGTCGAGCTCCTACGAGCAGTACTTC. Supplemented by reference TRBV11-3 and TRBJ2-7, the full variable domain reads EAGVVQSPRYKIIEKKQPVAFWCNPISGHNTLYWYLQNLGQGPELLIRYENEEAVDDSQLPKDRFSAERLKGVDSTLKIQPAELGDSAVYLCASSIASSSYEQYFGPGTRLTVT.

This chain links TRBV30 with TRBJ1-3; tentatively, D is TRBD1 (5 bases). Trimming cost V 2 bases and J 2 bases, with 16 bases left between them. Germline lookup yields CDR1 GTSNPN and CDR2 SVGIG (reference sequence). CDR3 size: 16 residues. CDR3 DNA sequence: TGTGCCTGGAGTCGGAGTTTCGGGGGAGCTGGAAACACCATATATTTT. Translated, it gives CAWSRSFGGAGNTIYF.

The rearrangement joins TRBV6-1 to TRBJ2-1; no clear D gene. Germline-derived CDR1 and CDR2 are MNHNS and SASEGT. Trimming cost V 4 bases and J 2 bases, with 12 bases left between them. CDR3 length equals 15 residues. CDR3: CASSAGWLAYNEQFF. The CDR3 DNA reads as TGTGCCAGCAGTGCTGGGTGGCTAGCCTACAATGAGCAGTTCTTC.

This chain links TRBV5-1 with TRBJ2-7, with 10 bases that match TRBD2. The CDR3 is 13 amino acids. Germline trimming cut 4 bases from V and 3 bases from J; bases unmatched to any gene: 1. Germline CDR1 is SGHRS and CDR2 is YFSETQ. CDR3 in amino acids: CASSPSGSYEQYF. DNA of the CDR3: TGCGCCAGCAGCCCTAGCGGGAGCTACGAGCAGTACTTC.

The rearrangement uses TRBV27 and TRBJ2-7, with D uncertain. The CDR3 is 14 residues long. Trimming shortened V by 1 base and J by 2 bases, and 9 bases separated the two germline ends. Germline CDR1 is MNHEY and CDR2 is SMNVEV (reference sequence). The CDR3 nucleotides read TGTGCCAGCAGTTTATACATAGGGCCCTACGAGCAGTACTTC. Its protein product is CASSLYIGPYEQYF.

This clone came up once. The V and J genes are TRBV10-1 and TRBJ2-7; perhaps TRBD1 as D (5 bases). The CDR3 has 14 amino acids. Germline V gene lookup returns CDR1 WNHNN and CDR2 SYGVQD (reference sequence). The ends were cut back, 5 bases at V and 6 bases at J, with 17 bases in the middle. CDR3 DNA sequence: TGCGCCAGCAGTCCGCAGGCAGGGTATGGCGAGCAGTACTTC. Its protein product is CASSPQAGYGEQYF.

V is TRBV6-6 and J is TRBJ2-4; unclear D gene. Germline V gene data show CDR1 as MNHNY and CDR2 as SVGAGI (reference sequence). There are 14 residues in the CDR3. Between the trimmed V and J ends, which lost 0 bases and 0 bases, there was a span of 3 bases. As DNA, the CDR3 is TGTGCCAGCAGTTACTCGCCAGCCAAAAACATTCAGTACTTC. Amino acid sequence: CASSYSPAKNIQYF.

This clone has more than one count but fewer than ten. The rearrangement links TRBV7-2 to TRBJ2-2, with D possibly TRBD1 on 6 matching bases. Per germline, CDR1 SGHTA and CDR2 FQGNSA. The V end lost 5 bases, the J end lost 4 bases, and 17 bases lay between the germline ends. The CDR3 length is 16 residues. The CDR3 loop is CASSNYRASSTGELFF. The CDR3 DNA is TGTGCCAGCAGCAACTACAGGGCCTCGAGCACCGGGGAGCTGTTTTTT.

This clone was detected only a few times. The rearrangement uses TRBV15 and TRBJ1-5; the match to TRBD1 covers 7 bases. The germline V gene encodes CDR1 LNHNV and CDR2 YYDKDF (reference sequence). Trimming cost V 0 bases and J 6 bases; bases outside gene matches: 11. This CDR3 comprises 17 residues. The CDR3 region is CATSRDNRGTWVQPQHF. For the CDR3, the DNA is TGTGCCACCAGCAGAGATAACAGGGGCACATGGGTTCAGCCCCAGCATTTT.

DNA of the CDR3: TGTGCCAGCAGTACTTGGACTAGCGGGAGAGGGAATGAGCAGTTCTTC. This sequence encodes CASSTWTSGRGNEQFF. The rearrangement uses TRBV28 and TRBJ2-1; 13 nucleotides match TRBD2. V trimming: 5 bases; J trimming: 7 bases; junction bases outside the gene matches: 8. CDR3 size: 16 residues. Germline values: CDR1 MDHEN, CDR2 SYDVKM.

Only one count was recorded for this clone. This chain joins TRBV9 and TRBJ2-1; D remains unclear. Per germline, CDR1 SGDLS and CDR2 YYNGEE. V dropped 3 bases and J dropped 2 bases, with 6 bases sitting between them. The CDR3 has 13 residues. The DNA for the CDR3 is TGTGCCAGCAGCGGAAACCCCTACAATGAGCAGTTCTTC. Translated: CASSGNPYNEQFF.

The chain has TRBV18 and TRBJ1-1, with D uncertain. Trimming took off 5 bases at V and 1 base at J, with 11 bases between the two ends. The CDR3 totals 14 residues. The germline CDR1 and CDR2 sequences are KGHSH and LQKENI. CDR3 DNA sequence: TGTGCCAGCTCATTGGCGTTTCGGAACACTGAAGCTTTCTTT. Its protein product is CASSLAFRNTEAFF.

The V gene is TRBV7-3, the J gene TRBJ2-7, with D uncertain. The CDR3 sequence is 11 residues long. The V gene's germline CDR1 is SGHTA and CDR2 FQGTGA. The V end was cut by 1 base, the J end by 4 bases, with 2 bases between. The DNA of the CDR3 is TGTGCCAGCAGCTTAAGGTACGAGCAGTACTTC. Translating it yields CASSLRYEQYF.

The chain has TRBV7-3 and TRBJ2-2, with TRBD2 matching 7 bases. V shed 3 bases and J 4 bases; nucleotides not matched to a gene: 11. This CDR3 has 17 residues. Germline lookup yields CDR1 SGHTA and CDR2 FQGTGA. CDR3 sequence reads: CASSFLRGGEGTGELFF. In DNA form, the CDR3 reads TGTGCCAGCAGCTTTCTAAGGGGAGGGGAAGGCACCGGGGAGCTGTTTTTT.

The genes are TRBV7-2 and TRBJ2-3; D is unresolved. V dropped 5 bases and J dropped 0 bases, with 9 bases sitting between them. The germline gives CDR1 SGHTA, CDR2 FQGNSA. This CDR3 comprises 14 residues. The CDR3 DNA sequence: TGTGCCAGCAGCACCACTACTAGCACAGATACGCAGTATTTT. It encodes CASSTTTSTDTQYF.

The sample holds a few counts of this clone. The chain uses TRBV5-8 and TRBJ1-1, with D possibly matching TRBD1 (5 bases). The CDR3 sequence is 15 residues long. The V gene's germline CDR1 is SGHTS and CDR2 YDEGEE. With 0 bases removed from V and 8 bases from J, the gap between germline ends came to 17 bases. CDR3 region: CASSLGSSGLEEAFF. The CDR3 nucleotides are TGTGCCAGCAGCTTGGGATCGTCAGGGTTAGAGGAAGCTTTCTTT.

This rearrangement joins TRBV28 to TRBJ2-3; the D gene is possibly TRBD2 (5 bases). The CDR3 runs 14 residues. Between the trimmed V and J ends, which lost 6 bases and 2 bases, there was a span of 12 bases. Germline CDR1 is MDHEN and CDR2 is SYDVKM. CDR3 sequence reads: CASSVQRSTDTQYF. The CDR3 DNA reads TGTGCCAGCAGCGTGCAGCGGTCCACAGATACGCAGTATTTT.

This clone is termed medium-sized. V is TRBV27 and J is TRBJ2-7; 7 bases are shared with TRBD2. The CDR3 consists of 14 residues. The trim removed 7 bases at V and 6 bases at J, leaving 12 bases unmatched. Per germline, CDR1 MNHEY and CDR2 SMNVEV (reference sequence). DNA of the CDR3: TGTGCCAGCACCCCACGGGGGGTGTCGGGCGAGCAGTACTTC. It specifies CASTPRGVSGEQYF.

This clone was counted a few times. The chain is built from TRBV6-1 and TRBJ1-2, with TRBD1 identical over 7 bases. In germline, CDR1 is MNHNS, CDR2 SASEGT. The CDR3 is 14 amino acids. Germline trimming cut 6 bases from V and 3 bases from J; bases unmatched to any gene: 7. This chain's CDR3 is CASRGSTGDYGYTF. The CDR3 region has the DNA TGTGCCAGCAGAGGAAGTACAGGGGACTATGGCTACACCTTC.

V is TRBV28 and J is TRBJ2-3; D is unresolved. V lost 6 bases, J lost 0 bases, and 10 bases lay in between. CDR1 and CDR2 (germline): MDHEN, SYDVKM. The CDR3 is 14 residues long. In nucleotides, the CDR3 is TGTGCCAGCAGGGTGGAAAAAAGCACAGATACGCAGTATTTT. Translation: CASRVEKSTDTQYF.

This clone was counted once. The V and J genes are TRBV18 and TRBJ2-1, with a weak D call TRBD1 (7 bases). CDR1 and CDR2 (germline): KGHSH, LQKENI. The CDR3 covers 15 residues. Trimming took off 9 bases at V and 2 bases at J, with 17 bases between the two ends. The CDR3 here is CASSTSRGAYNEQFF. DNA of the CDR3: TGTGCCAGTTCCACTTCCAGGGGGGCCTACAATGAGCAGTTCTTC. The variable domain in full, completed from reference TRBV18 and TRBJ2-1, reads NAGVMQNPRHLVRRRGQEARLRCSPMKGHSHVYWYRQLPEEGLKFMVYLQKENIIDESGMPKERFSAEFPKEGPSILRIQQVVRGDSAAYFCASSTSRGAYNEQFFGPGTRLTVL.

The gene calls are TRBV7-9 and TRBJ1-2; TRBD1 agrees at 8 bases. CDR1 SEHNR and CDR2 FQNEAQ come from the germline V gene (reference sequence). The trim removed 5 bases at V and 2 bases at J, leaving 4 bases unmatched. This CDR3 comprises 14 residues. The CDR3 spells CASSRGQGNYGYTF. As DNA, the CDR3 is TGTGCCAGCAGCCGAGGACAGGGCAACTATGGCTACACCTTC.

The rearrangement uses TRBV4-3 and TRBJ2-2; D is unresolved. Trimming left V 9 bases short and J 4 bases short, with 6 bases between. The CDR3 consists of 11 residues. Germline lookup yields CDR1 LGHNA and CDR2 YSLEER. The DNA of the CDR3 is TGCGCCAGTGAGGCCACCGGGGAGCTGTTTTTT. The encoded protein is CASEATGELFF.

The chain joins TRBV6-1 to TRBJ1-2, with a possible D match to TRBD1 (6 bases). The CDR3 runs to 14 residues. Germline CDR1 and CDR2: MNHNS and SASEGT. V dropped 2 bases and J dropped 7 bases, with 14 bases sitting between them. As DNA, the CDR3 is TGTGCCAGCAGTGAAATTGGGGGGGCGCGTGGCTACACCTTC. It yields the protein CASSEIGGARGYTF.